This T cell receptor beta chain originates from a study of blood T cell repertoires in COVID-19. Sequencing was performed with immunoSEQ multiplex PCR; in TCRdb, only in-frame clones are kept and a portion is missing. The table includes 150,000 to 190,000 clones, under 90% detected once. Cohort 3 recovered donors had two negative PCRs, clearance, or symptom resolution. CDR3 length equals 14 residues. Between the trimmed V and J ends, which lost 2 bases and 8 bases, there was a span of 18 bases. The germline gives CDR1 GTSNPN, CDR2 SVGIG (reference sequence). The TCR sequence derives from a man aged 45-65 years who had recovered from COVID-19. J is TRBJ1-2 and V is TRBV30, with D possibly matching TRBD1 (6 bases). Sequences were obtained from PBMCs or T cells enriched from blood (not recorded which). As DNA, the CDR3 is TGTGCCTGGAGTTATACAGGGCAATTGGGAGGCTACACCTTC. This encodes CAWSYTGQLGGYTF. Complete variable domain (other parts from reference TRBV30 and TRBJ1-2): SQTIHQWPATLVQPVGSPLSLECTVEGTSNPNLYWYRQAAGRGLQLLFYSVGIGQISSEVPQNLSASRPQDRQFILSSKKLLLSDSGFYLCAWSYTGQLGGYTFGSGTRLTVV.